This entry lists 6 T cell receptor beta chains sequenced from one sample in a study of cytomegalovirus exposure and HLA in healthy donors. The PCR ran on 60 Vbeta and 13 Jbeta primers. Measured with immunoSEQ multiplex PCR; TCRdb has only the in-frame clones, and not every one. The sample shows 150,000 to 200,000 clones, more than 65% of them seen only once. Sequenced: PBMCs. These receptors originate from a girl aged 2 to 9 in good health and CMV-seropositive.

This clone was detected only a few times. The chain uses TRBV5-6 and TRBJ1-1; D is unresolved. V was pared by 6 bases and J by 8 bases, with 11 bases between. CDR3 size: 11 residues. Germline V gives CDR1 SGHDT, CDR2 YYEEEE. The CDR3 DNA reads TGTGCCAGCAACTATCACAACGAAGCTTTCTTT. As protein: CASNYHNEAFF.

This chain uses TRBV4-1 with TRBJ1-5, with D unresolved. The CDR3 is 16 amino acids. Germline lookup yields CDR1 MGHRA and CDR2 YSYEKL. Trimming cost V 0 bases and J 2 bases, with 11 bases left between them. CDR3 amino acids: CASSQDLLSGNQPQHF. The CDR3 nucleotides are TGCGCCAGCAGCCAAGATCTCCTGTCTGGCAATCAGCCCCAGCATTTT.

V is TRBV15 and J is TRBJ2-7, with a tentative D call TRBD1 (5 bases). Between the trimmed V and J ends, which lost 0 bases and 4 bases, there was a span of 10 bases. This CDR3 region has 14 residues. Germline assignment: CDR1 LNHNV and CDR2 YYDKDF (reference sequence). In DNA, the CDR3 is TGTGCCACCAGCAGAGACAGGGCGAGTTACGAGCAGTACTTC. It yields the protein CATSRDRASYEQYF.

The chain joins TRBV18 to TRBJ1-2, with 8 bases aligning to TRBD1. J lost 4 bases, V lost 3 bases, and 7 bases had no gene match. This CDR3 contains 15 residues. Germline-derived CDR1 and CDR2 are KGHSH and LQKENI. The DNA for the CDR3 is TGTGCCAGCTCACCGCGGACAGGGATATCCTATGGCTACACCTTC. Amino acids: CASSPRTGISYGYTF.

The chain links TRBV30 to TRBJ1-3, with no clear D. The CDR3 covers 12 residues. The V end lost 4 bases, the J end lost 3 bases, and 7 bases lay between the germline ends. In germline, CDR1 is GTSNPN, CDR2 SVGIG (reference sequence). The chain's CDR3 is CAWNEGGNTIYF. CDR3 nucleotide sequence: TGTGCCTGGAATGAGGGTGGAAACACCATATATTTT.

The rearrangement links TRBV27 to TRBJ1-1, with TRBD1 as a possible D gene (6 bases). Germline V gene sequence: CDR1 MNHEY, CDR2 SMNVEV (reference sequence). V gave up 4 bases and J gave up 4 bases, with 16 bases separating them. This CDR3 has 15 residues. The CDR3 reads CASSSQSLGGTEAFF. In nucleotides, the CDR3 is TGTGCCAGCAGTTCTCAATCCCTAGGGGGCACTGAAGCTTTCTTT.